A selection of T cell receptor beta chains follows, all from one sample in a study. TCRdb re-called the RT-PCR reads through MiXCR, storing one row per CDR3 protein. This table holds about 680,000 distinct CDR3 sequences, 12% to 15% found once. Sequenced input: memory CD4+ T cells from blood. Receptors were obtained from a female donor in good health, serving as a healthy control. CDR3s include the opening cysteine and the closing phenylalanine or tryptophan. D genes are given only for firm matches. Not all rows give a size; the values are once, few, many and, for expanded clones, a class.

many | NA | TRBJ1-5 | TRBV4-3 | CASSQVRQSNQPQHF | TGCGCCAGCAGCCAAGTGCGGCAGAGCAATCAGCCCCAGCATTTT
NA | NA | TRBJ1-5 | TRBV19 | CASSTTGPNQPQHF | TGTGCCAGTAGTACAACAGGGCCTAATCAGCCCCAGCATTTT
NA | NA | TRBJ1-2 | TRBV10-3 | CAISELVTAGYTF | TGTGCCATCAGTGAGTTGGTTACCGCTGGCTACACCTTC
NA | TRBD1 | TRBJ1-2 | TRBV5-1 | CASSLAGQGGSYTF | TGCGCCAGCAGCTTGGCCGGACAGGGTGGCAGCTACACCTTC
NA | TRBD1 | TRBJ2-3 | TRBV7-6 | CASSFDREDTQYF | TGTGCCAGCAGCTTCGACAGGGAAGATACGCAGTATTTT
many | NA | TRBJ2-7 | TRBV9 | CASSVDHSSYEQYF | TGTGCCAGCAGCGTAGATCACAGCTCCTACGAGCAGTACTTC
many | NA | TRBJ1-2 | TRBV20-1 | CSARVSGVGYGYTF | TGCAGTGCTAGAGTGTCGGGGGTTGGCTATGGCTACACCTTC
many | NA | TRBJ2-1 | TRBV4-2 | CASSQATFSYNEQFF | TGTGCCAGCAGCCAGGCGACTTTCTCCTACAATGAGCAGTTCTTC
NA | NA | TRBJ2-1 | TRBV24-1 | CATSEGAGPFDNEQFF | TGTGCCACCAGTGAGGGGGCTGGTCCTTTCGACAATGAGCAGTTCTTC
few | TRBD1 | TRBJ1-5 | TRBV4-3 | CASSQQTGATNQPQHF | TGCGCCAGCAGCCAACAGACAGGGGCTACGAATCAGCCCCAGCATTTT
NA | TRBD2 | TRBJ2-1 | TRBV7-2 | CASSFLAGGQNEQFF | TGTGCCAGCAGCTTTTTAGCGGGGGGTCAAAATGAGCAGTTCTTC
NA | NA | TRBJ2-5 | TRBV10-3 | CAISESFPPVDQYF | TGTGCCATCAGTGAGTCTTTCCCCCCAGTCGACCAGTACTTC
NA | TRBD2 | TRBJ2-3 | TRBV11-2 | CASGYGSGGADTQYF | TGTGCCAGCGGCTACGGGAGCGGGGGGGCAGATACGCAGTATTTT
NA | NA | TRBJ1-4 | TRBV10-3 | CAIGAVGNEKLFF | TGTGCCATCGGGGCAGTCGGTAATGAAAAACTGTTTTTT
few | NA | TRBJ2-7 | TRBV7-3 | CASSLTGGASSYEQYF | TGTGCCAGCAGCCTCACAGGGGGGGCCAGCTCCTACGAGCAGTACTTC
few | TRBD1 | TRBJ1-1 | TRBV11-2 | CASSLGDRFKAFF | TGTGCCAGCAGCTTAGGGGACAGATTCAAAGCTTTCTTT
NA | NA | TRBJ2-2 | TRBV18 | CASSPLTETVTGELFF | TGTGCCAGCTCACCGCTAACCGAGACAGTCACCGGGGAGCTGTTTTTT
few | NA | TRBJ2-7 | TRBV28 | CASRSTGSYEQYF | TGTGCCAGCAGGTCTACGGGGAGCTACGAGCAGTACTTC
few | NA | TRBJ1-3 | TRBV10-2 | CASSMELFPGNTIYF | TGCGCCAGCAGTATGGAACTCTTCCCTGGAAACACCATATATTTT
many | TRBD1 | TRBJ1-1 | TRBV9 | CASSAADRMNTEAFF | TGTGCCAGCAGCGCGGCGGACAGGATGAACACTGAAGCTTTCTTT